This is a list of T cell receptor beta chains from one sample in a study of blood T cell repertoires in COVID-19. Using immunoSEQ multiplex PCR, the repertoire was profiled, and TCRdb retains in-frame clones only, with some absent. The profile shows over 95,000 clones, approximately 81% of them singletons. The sequenced sample was peripheral blood. The receptor set was obtained from a human donor in a cohort sampled during active COVID-19. The CDR3 runs from the conserved cysteine through the conserved F or W. The D gene is left open where the match is weak. Only some rows state a clone size, as once, few, many or a class for expanded clones.

J: TRBJ1-4
size: few
D: .
V: TRBV28
DNA: TGTGCCAGCAGCGATGGGCCGTTTCGACTGTTTTTT
CDR3: CASSDGPFRLFF

J: TRBJ2-5
size: .
D: .
V: TRBV7-2
DNA: TGTGCCAGCAGTTGGGCGGAGACCCAGTACTTC
CDR3: CASSWAETQYF

J: TRBJ2-6
size: .
D: .
V: TRBV19
DNA: TGTGCCAGTAGTACCCTTGTCTCTGGGGCCAACGTCCTGACTTTC
CDR3: CASSTLVSGANVLTF

J: TRBJ1-1
size: .
D: .
V: TRBV27
DNA: TGTGCCAGCAGTATCGACAGTAATAGGGTGAGCACTGAAGCTTTCTTT
CDR3: CASSIDSNRVSTEAFF

J: TRBJ2-3
size: .
D: .
V: TRBV7-2
DNA: TGTGCCAGCAGCTTACCCGGACAAAAGGCGCAGTATTTT
CDR3: CASSLPGQKAQYF

J: TRBJ2-1
size: .
D: .
V: TRBV7-9
DNA: TGTGCCAGCAGCTCCCTCCGGGACTGGCCCAAGCAGTTCTTC
CDR3: CASSSLRDWPKQFF

J: TRBJ2-1
size: .
D: .
V: TRBV29-1
DNA: TGCAGCGTTGACCGCGGGGACTCGAATGAGCAGTTCTTC
CDR3: CSVDRGDSNEQFF

J: TRBJ1-1
size: .
D: .
V: TRBV7-2
DNA: TGTGCCAGCAGGGGACAGAACACTGAAGCTTTCTTT
CDR3: CASRGQNTEAFF

J: TRBJ1-5
size: .
D: .
V: TRBV30
DNA: TGTGCCTGGGCCGGGGGTAGCAATCAGCCCCAGCATTTT
CDR3: CAWAGGSNQPQHF

J: TRBJ2-2
size: .
D: .
V: TRBV7-3
DNA: TGTGCCAGCAGCCCACACGAAGCCGGGGAGCTGTTTTTT
CDR3: CASSPHEAGELFF

J: TRBJ1-2
size: .
D: .
V: TRBV11-2
DNA: TGTGCCAGCAGCGGTAGGACAACAGCTAACTATGGCTACACCTTC
CDR3: CASSGRTTANYGYTF

J: TRBJ1-6
size: .
D: .
V: TRBV2
DNA: TGTGCCAGCAGCCCATGGGCTAATTCACCCCTCCACTTT
CDR3: CASSPWANSPLHF